This TCR beta chain was captured by sequencing in a study of somatic mutations in cytotoxic T cells in rheumatoid arthritis. Study information: In some cases, T-cell populations stained with V beta antibodies were flow-sorted at nearly 100% purity, and these included V beta1+ cells sequenced for TCRB.

Here immunoSEQ multiplex PCR was the method, and the copy in TCRdb shows in-frame clones only, minus some. The table records some 9,600 clones, around nine tenths of them present only once. CDR3 length: 16 amino acids. Germline V gene lookup returns CDR1 MDHEN and CDR2 SYDVKM. V was cut by 1 base and J by 4 bases, with 13 bases left in between. Sequencing was performed on CD8+ T cells sorted from blood. The clonotype originates from a woman between 18 and 29 years old with rheumatoid arthritis. The chain uses TRBV28 and TRBJ1-4; D might be TRBD1 (5 bases). The CDR3 loop reads CASSLFLRGNNEKLFF. CDR3 DNA: TGTGCCAGCAGTTTATTCCTCCGGGGGAATAATGAAAAACTGTTTTTT.